A single sample gave rise to the 27 T cell receptor beta chains below, sequenced in a study of vaccination effects on CD4 cells after COVID-19. Their antigen targets remain unknown. Within the ViraFEST assay, antigen-specific CD4+ T cells underwent expansion with viral peptide pools prior to sequencing. A roughly 11-day culture period preceded the isolation of CD4+ T cells. Two doses of either BNT162b2 or mRNA-1273 were given to each participant. The protocol was immunoSEQ multiplex PCR, while the TCRdb copy is restricted to in-frame clones and leaves out a portion. Of about 69,000 clones listed, 70% to 85% are singletons. Sequenced here: CD4+ T cells from PBMCs cultured with HCoV-229E spike peptides, sampled after COVID-19 vaccination. Receptors were obtained from a human donor who received a COVID-19 vaccine.

The chain links TRBV10-3 to TRBJ2-7, with a weak D call TRBD2 (6 bases). The CDR3 spans 13 residues. The ends were cut back, 6 bases at V and 6 bases at J, with 15 bases in the middle. Germline CDR1 is ENHRY and CDR2 is SYGVKD. The CDR3 DNA is TGTGCCATCAGGGACTACCTAAATTCCGAGCAGTACGTC. This encodes CAIRDYLNSEQYV.

This chain links TRBV9 with TRBJ2-1; 7 bases are a match to TRBD1. CDR3 size: 15 residues. With 3 bases clipped from V and 4 bases from J, the junction kept 7 bases outside the gene matches. CDR1 is SGDLS and CDR2 is YYNGEE in the germline V gene. CDR3 sequence (DNA): TGTGCCAGCAGCGGAACAGGGGATTCGTACAATGAGCAGTTCTTC. Translated: CASSGTGDSYNEQFF. The full variable domain, its missing parts supplied by reference TRBV9 and TRBJ2-1, is DSGVTQTPKHLITATGQRVTLRCSPRSGDLSVYWYQQSLDQGLQFLIQYYNGEERAKGNILERFSAQQFPDLHSELNLSSLELGDSALYFCASSGTGDSYNEQFFGPGTRLTVL.

The chain carries TRBV19 and TRBJ2-7, with a possible D match to TRBD1 (6 bases). The CDR3 consists of 13 residues. The V and J ends lost 3 bases and 2 bases respectively, with 8 bases between them. CDR1 is LNHDA, CDR2 SQIVND, per germline (reference sequence). The CDR3, as DNA: TGTGCCAGTAGTATCGGGACAACCTACGAGCAGTACGTC. It codes for CASSIGTTYEQYV.

This clone was counted a single time. The CDR3 bases are TGTGCCAGCAGCCAAGGGACAGGGGGTTATCAGCCCCAGCATTTT. It codes for CASSQGTGGYQPQHF. The V call is TRBV3-1 (or the pseudogene TRBV3-2), the J call TRBJ1-5, with 10 nucleotides matching TRBD1. Germline lookup yields CDR1 LGHDT and CDR2 YNNKEL (reference sequence). The junction had 2 bases not matched to a gene; V was cut back by 1 base and J by 5 bases. This CDR3 is 15 amino acids long.

V is TRBV5-5 and J is TRBJ1-6; tentatively, D is TRBD1 (6 bases). Germline values: CDR1 SGHKS, CDR2 YYEKEE (reference sequence). The V end lost 5 bases, the J end lost 9 bases, and 21 bases lay between the germline ends. This CDR3 contains 16 residues. CDR3 amino acids: CASSLQGGRLFSPLHF. The DNA of the CDR3 is TGTGCCAGCAGTTTACAGGGAGGCCGACTTTTTTCACCCCTCCACTTT.

The J gene is TRBJ2-5, the V gene TRBV6-5, with 7 nucleotides matching TRBD2. The CDR3 loop spans 14 amino acids. V lost 8 bases and J lost 4; bases outside the gene matches: 10. In germline, CDR1 is MNHEY, CDR2 SVGAGI. The CDR3 here is CASGPRPGGETQYF. The CDR3 DNA is TGTGCCAGCGGACCCCGCCCGGGGGGAGAGACCCAGTACTTC.

This clone was seen only a few times. The genes are TRBV5-1 and TRBJ2-5; 8 bases are shared with TRBD2. Germline CDR1 reads SGHRS; CDR2 reads YFSETQ. This CDR3 spans 14 amino acids. Losses at the gene ends were 4 bases for V and 5 bases for J; bases not matched to a gene: 7. CDR3 coding DNA: TGCGCCAGCAGCCTGGGACTAGAGGTGGAGACCCAGTACTTC. Translation gives CASSLGLEVETQYF.

The chain carries TRBV5-1 and TRBJ2-3, with D perhaps given as TRBD1 or TRBD2 (5 bases each). V lost 6 bases to trimming and J lost 5 bases, with 19 bases between them. The CDR3 loop spans 15 amino acids. Germline V lookup: CDR1 SGHRS, CDR2 YFSETQ. In DNA form, the CDR3 reads TGCGCCAGCACCCCCGAGGGACGTCAAAGAGATACGCAGTATTTT. Protein product: CASTPEGRQRDTQYF. The entire variable domain, with the rest obtained from reference TRBV5-1 and TRBJ2-3, is as follows: KAGVTQTPRYLIKTRGQQVTLSCSPISGHRSVSWYQQTPGQGLQFLFEYFSETQRNKGNFPGRFSGRQFSNSRSEMNVSTLELGDSALYLCASTPEGRQRDTQYFGPGTRLTVL.

The chain carries TRBV27 and TRBJ2-1, with 9 bases aligning to TRBD1. V dropped 3 bases and J dropped 5; count of bases not matched to a gene: 5. The CDR3 is 15 residues long. Germline V gene sequence: CDR1 MNHEY, CDR2 SMNVEV (reference sequence). CDR3 DNA sequence: TGTGCCAGCAGTTTCGGGACAGGGATCAACAATGAGCAGTTCTTC. It specifies CASSFGTGINNEQFF.

J is TRBJ1-4 and V is TRBV7-9, with a possible D match to TRBD1 (5 bases). The CDR3 spans 15 residues. Germline lookup yields CDR1 SEHNR and CDR2 FQNEAQ (reference sequence). The V and J ends lost 5 bases and 8 bases respectively, with 18 bases between them. The CDR3 is CASSAEGDAWEKLFF. The CDR3 nucleotides read TGTGCCAGCAGCGCCGAAGGGGACGCGTGGGAAAAACTGTTTTTT.

The V call is TRBV27, the J call TRBJ2-4, with 8 positions matching TRBD1. Germline CDR1 MNHEY, CDR2 SMNVEV (reference sequence). Losses at the gene ends were 5 bases for V and 4 bases for J; bases not matched to a gene: 13. This CDR3 has 17 amino acids. The CDR3 spells CASSAKIGQGIKNIQYF. DNA for the CDR3: TGTGCCAGCAGTGCGAAAATAGGACAGGGCATTAAAAACATTCAGTACTTC.

The V and J genes are TRBV5-1 and TRBJ1-4; D possibly corresponds to TRBD1 (6 bases). Trimming stripped 1 base from V and 7 bases from J, with 11 bases between. This CDR3 has 14 amino acids. Germline V CDR1 and CDR2: SGHRS, YFSETQ. The CDR3 protein is CASSLYGGGEKLFF. DNA of the CDR3: TGCGCCAGCAGCTTGTATGGGGGCGGTGAAAAACTGTTTTTT. Drawing the rest from reference TRBV5-1 and TRBJ1-4, the complete variable domain is KAGVTQTPRYLIKTRGQQVTLSCSPISGHRSVSWYQQTPGQGLQFLFEYFSETQRNKGNFPGRFSGRQFSNSRSEMNVSTLELGDSALYLCASSLYGGGEKLFFGSGTQLSVL.

V gene TRBV5-1 combines with J gene TRBJ1-1; D gene unclear. This CDR3 is 13 amino acids long. Germline V lookup: CDR1 SGHRS, CDR2 YFSETQ. V was clipped by 1 base and J by 1 base, with 5 bases between them. CDR3 protein: CASSLFQNTEAFF. As DNA, the CDR3 is TGCGCCAGCAGCTTGTTCCAGAACACTGAAGCTTTCTTT.

This chain links TRBV28 with TRBJ2-1; 8 nucleotides agree with TRBD2. With V trimmed by 2 bases and J by 3 bases, 3 bases remained unmatched. Germline lookup yields CDR1 MDHEN and CDR2 SYDVKM. The CDR3 totals 15 residues. The CDR3 reads CASSLRGGGYNEQFF. CDR3 coding DNA: TGTGCCAGCAGTTTACGGGGGGGCGGCTACAATGAGCAGTTCTTC.

V and J are TRBV4-2 and TRBJ1-2, with D tentatively TRBD1 (5 bases). Germline lookup yields CDR1 LGHNA and CDR2 YNFKEQ. Trimming stripped 0 bases from V and 8 bases from J, with 10 bases between. This CDR3 comprises 13 residues. The chain's CDR3 is CASSQEGLEGYTF. In nucleotides, the CDR3 is TGTGCCAGCAGCCAAGAGGGGCTGGAGGGCTACACCTTC.

V and J are TRBV4-1 and TRBJ1-2; D not certain. Trimming stripped 1 base from V and 6 bases from J, with 21 bases between. CDR3 length: 17 residues. Germline CDR1 reads MGHRA; CDR2 reads YSYEKL. The CDR3 nucleotides are TGCGCCAGCAGCCAAGTTGTTTTGGTGATCGGGGAGGATGGCTACACCTTC. This translates into CASSQVVLVIGEDGYTF.

The chain's CDR3 is CASRGTGISTDTQYF. The CDR3 coding sequence is TGTGCCAGCAGAGGGACAGGGATTAGCACAGATACGCAGTATTTT. The chain has TRBV2 and TRBJ2-3, with 9 bases fitting TRBD1. Germline CDR1 and CDR2: SNHLY and FYNNEI. Trimming cost V 6 bases and J 0 bases; bases outside gene matches: 4. The CDR3 totals 15 residues.

This sequence joins TRBV10-2 and TRBJ2-5; possible D gene TRBD2, 6 bases. Germline V CDR1 and CDR2: WSHSY, SAAADI. The V end was cut by 6 bases, the J end by 5 bases, with 16 bases between. This CDR3 has 14 amino acids. The CDR3 protein is CASRDGGREETQYF. As DNA, the CDR3 is TGCGCCAGCAGGGACGGGGGTAGGGAGGAGACCCAGTACTTC.

The rearrangement joins TRBV2 to TRBJ2-1; the match to TRBD2 covers 7 bases. Germline trimming cut 4 bases from V and 3 bases from J; bases unmatched to any gene: 6. Looked up from germline, CDR1 is SNHLY and CDR2 is FYNNEI. CDR3 length: 15 residues. CDR3 in amino acids: CASSVERGDYNEQFF. The DNA of the CDR3 is TGTGCCAGCAGTGTTGAGCGGGGAGACTACAATGAGCAGTTCTTC.

This clone was detected a few times. V and J are TRBV15 and TRBJ2-7; D unclear. The CDR3 length is 17 residues. V was pared by 0 bases and J by 1 base, with 16 bases between. Germline V gives CDR1 LNHNV, CDR2 YYDKDF (reference sequence). The CDR3 spells CATSRDQNSPLSYEQYV. CDR3 DNA: TGTGCCACCAGCAGAGATCAGAACAGCCCGTTATCCTACGAGCAGTACGTC.

The V call is TRBV28, the J call TRBJ2-3; 7 bases match TRBD2. Trimming removed 5 bases from V and 6 bases from J; junction bases left unmatched: 11. There are 15 residues in the CDR3. Germline values: CDR1 MDHEN, CDR2 SYDVKM. The CDR3 DNA reads as TGTGCCAGCAGTGCTAGCGGTAAAGGAGTGGATACGCAGTATTTT. The encoded protein is CASSASGKGVDTQYF.

The chain uses TRBV20-1 and TRBJ1-2; possibly TRBD1 for D (5 bases). CDR1 is DFQATT and CDR2 is SNEGSKA in the germline V gene (reference sequence). The CDR3 covers 11 residues. CDR3 sequence: CGGSGSYGYTF. Written as DNA, the CDR3 is TGCGGGGGGTCAGGGAGCTATGGCTACACCTTC.

The chain has TRBV19 and TRBJ2-5; 7 bases are a match to TRBD1. The CDR3 totals 16 residues. Germline-derived CDR1 and CDR2 are LNHDA and SQIVND (reference sequence). V lost 5 bases to trimming and J lost 2 bases; unmatched junction nucleotides: 11. DNA of the CDR3: TGTGCCAGTAGTGCACAGGGGACAGTCCCTCAAGAGACCCAGTACTTC. This codes for CASSAQGTVPQETQYF.

The chain employs TRBV6-1 and TRBJ2-3; 7 positions agree with TRBD2. This CDR3 is 15 amino acids long. V lost 2 bases, J lost 3 bases, and 5 bases stayed unmatched. Germline V lookup: CDR1 MNHNS, CDR2 SASEGT. The CDR3 loop is CASSERSGETDTQYF. CDR3 DNA sequence: TGTGCCAGCAGTGAAAGAAGCGGGGAAACAGATACGCAGTATTTT.

This clone was observed a handful of times. The chain combines TRBV6-6 with TRBJ2-1; D not certain. Trimming shortened V by 5 bases and J by 7 bases, and 15 bases separated the two germline ends. Germline CDR1 MNHNY, CDR2 SVGAGI (reference sequence). There are 14 residues in the CDR3. The CDR3 coding sequence is TGTGCCAGCAGTGATTACTCCGCGGAGAATGAGCAGTTCTTC. Residues: CASSDYSAENEQFF.

The chain carries TRBV18 and TRBJ2-7; D not resolved. The ends were cut back, 6 bases at V and 2 bases at J, with 2 bases in the middle. Germline assignment: CDR1 KGHSH and CDR2 LQKENI. This CDR3 is built from 10 residues. The CDR3 region has the DNA TGTGCCAGCTCCCCCTACGAGCAGTACGTC. It yields the protein CASSPYEQYV.

This chain links TRBV3-1 (or the pseudogene TRBV3-2) with TRBJ2-6; D may be TRBD1 or TRBD2 (5 bases each). This CDR3 comprises 15 residues. With 4 bases removed from V and 4 bases from J, the gap between germline ends came to 11 bases. Germline V gene lookup returns CDR1 LGHDT and CDR2 YNNKEL (reference sequence). The CDR3 coding sequence is TGTGCCAGCAGCCTGAACGGGGCCGGGGCCAACGTCCTGACTTTC. This codes for CASSLNGAGANVLTF.